Following are 29 T cell receptor beta chains from one sample sequenced in a study of early T cells in non-severe SARS-CoV-2 infection. TCRdb analysed the 5' RACE reads with MiXCR anew, one entry per CDR3 protein. The data show more than 90,000 distinct CDR3 sequences, roughly 9.6% seen once. Sample: whole blood. All receptors come from an adult who was a healthcare worker with PCR-confirmed SARS-CoV-2 infection or an uninfected control (not recorded which).

This clonotype was counted between two and nine times. The chain's CDR3 is CSVGGGNTIYF. The CDR3 coding sequence is TGCAGCGTCGGAGGTGGAAACACCATATATTTT. The chain has TRBV29-1 and TRBJ1-3; D is undetermined. The germline V and J ends were trimmed by 6 bases and 3 bases, with 6 bases remaining between them. Germline V gives CDR1 SQVTM, CDR2 ANQGSEA. This CDR3 has 11 amino acids.

At least ten counts were recorded for this clonotype. V and J are TRBV5-4 and TRBJ2-6; TRBD1 matches 7 bases. The CDR3 covers 17 residues. Trimming at V came to 3 bases and at J to 0 bases, leaving 6 bases not matched to a gene. Per germline, CDR1 SGHNT and CDR2 YYREEE (reference sequence). CDR3 sequence (DNA): TGTGCCAGCAGCTCTCCGGGACAGCGCTCTGGGGCCAACGTCCTGACTTTC. Encoded protein: CASSSPGQRSGANVLTF. Looking up the rest from reference TRBV5-4 and TRBJ2-6 gives the full variable domain: ETGVTQSPTHLIKTRGQQVTLRCSSQSGHNTVSWYQQALGQGPQFIFQYYREEENGRGNFPPRFSGLQFPNYSSELNVNALELDDSALYLCASSSPGQRSGANVLTFGAGSRLTVL.

This clonotype was counted a few times. This sequence joins TRBV10-3 and TRBJ1-1; D gene uncertain. Germline CDR1 ENHRY, CDR2 SYGVKD. V dropped 2 bases and J dropped 11 bases, with 12 bases sitting between them. The CDR3 extends over 12 amino acids. The CDR3 spells CAISEQGGLAFF. For the CDR3, the DNA is TGTGCCATCAGTGAGCAAGGAGGGTTGGCTTTCTTT.

This clonotype was counted between two and nine times. This chain connects TRBV30 to TRBJ2-1; 9 bases are shared with TRBD2. Trimming cost V 2 bases and J 9 bases; bases outside gene matches: 5. The CDR3 runs 13 residues. CDR1 is GTSNPN and CDR2 is SVGIG in the germline V gene (reference sequence). CDR3 amino acids: CAWSRGTSPEQFF. The CDR3, as DNA: TGTGCCTGGAGTCGAGGGACTAGCCCTGAGCAGTTCTTC.

This clonotype showed up just a few times. V gene TRBV4-1 combines with J gene TRBJ1-1; maybe TRBD1 (5 bases). Trimming cost V 6 bases and J 0 bases, with 20 bases left between them. This CDR3 contains 17 residues. Germline V gene sequence: CDR1 MGHRA, CDR2 YSYEKL. CDR3 protein: CASRNPGRAFMNTEAFF. The CDR3 DNA follows: TGCGCCAGCAGAAACCCGGGACGGGCTTTCATGAACACTGAAGCTTTCTTT.

This clonotype has a single count. J is TRBJ1-6 and V is TRBV6-5; TRBD1 aligns across 9 bases. Unmatched junction bases numbered 6, after V lost 5 bases and J lost 7 bases. The CDR3 loop spans 15 amino acids. Germline V gene sequence: CDR1 MNHEY, CDR2 SVGAGI. In DNA form, the CDR3 reads TGTGCCAGCAGTCGGTCCGGGACAGGGAATTCACCCCTCCACTTT. Protein sequence: CASSRSGTGNSPLHF.

The rearrangement links TRBV6-1 to TRBJ1-1, with D unresolved. The germline CDR1 and CDR2 sequences are MNHNS and SASEGT. The V end was cut by 8 bases, the J end by 0 bases, with 10 bases between. This CDR3 comprises 13 residues. The DNA of the CDR3 is TGTGCCAGCCAAGCGCGTTTGAACACTGAAGCTTTCTTT. Protein: CASQARLNTEAFF.

This clonotype was counted a few times. J is TRBJ2-1 and V is TRBV24-1; no clear D gene. V dropped 7 bases and J dropped 7 bases, with 13 bases sitting between them. The CDR3 has 13 amino acids. The germline V gene has CDR1 KGHDR and CDR2 SFDVKD. CDR3 sequence: CATRGPLQNEQFF. The CDR3 nucleotides are TGTGCCACCAGGGGCCCTCTCCAAAATGAGCAGTTCTTC.

There are many counts of this clonotype. The gene calls are TRBV29-1 and TRBJ1-1; D call uncertain. V was shortened by 3 bases and J by 10 bases, with 9 bases between the two germline ends. Germline V gene lookup returns CDR1 SQVTM and CDR2 ANQGSEA. The CDR3 totals 10 residues. The CDR3: CSVEAPRAFF. The DNA for the CDR3 is TGCAGCGTTGAGGCCCCTCGAGCTTTCTTT. Drawing the rest from reference TRBV29-1 and TRBJ1-1, the complete variable domain is SAVISQKPSRDICQRGTSLTIQCQVDSQVTMMFWYRQQPGQSLTLIATANQGSEATYESGFVIDKFPISRPNLTFSTLTVSNMSPEDSSIYLCSVEAPRAFFGQGTRLTVV.

This clonotype has a handful of counts. In DNA, the CDR3 is TGTGCCAGTACCGGAAGGGTGATAACTAATGAAAAACTGTTTTTT. It encodes CASTGRVITNEKLFF. The V and J genes are TRBV19 and TRBJ1-4; D is ambiguous. Trimming cost V 7 bases and J 1 base, with 13 bases left between them. CDR3 length: 15 amino acids. Germline V lookup: CDR1 LNHDA, CDR2 SQIVND (reference sequence).

This clonotype was detected only a few times. The J gene is TRBJ2-6, the V gene TRBV3-1; a possible D gene is TRBD2 (6 bases). The CDR3 sequence is 23 residues long. V lost 0 bases and J lost 0, with 27 bases in between. Germline CDR1 and CDR2: LGHDT and YNNKEL (reference sequence). The DNA for the CDR3 is TGTGCCAGCAGCCAAGATCTTGGGCGGGGCAGGGCCGACCCATTCTCTGGGGCCAACGTCCTGACTTTC. It specifies CASSQDLGRGRADPFSGANVLTF.

This clonotype was found a few times. V and J are TRBV6-4 and TRBJ2-1, with TRBD1 as a possible D gene (7 bases). The V end lost 8 bases, the J end lost 12 bases, and 17 bases lay between the germline ends. Germline CDR1 reads MRHNA; CDR2 reads SNTAGT. The CDR3 has 12 amino acids. CDR3: CASGRGQNSQFF. DNA of the CDR3: TGTGCCAGCGGGCGGGGACAGAACTCGCAGTTCTTC.

This clonotype has a count of ten or more. The rearrangement joins TRBV12-3 or TRBV12-4 to TRBJ2-3, with 7 bases fitting TRBD2. The V gene end was trimmed by 0 bases and the J gene end by 6 bases; junction bases not matched to a gene: 15. The CDR3 runs to 18 residues. CDR3 region: CASSLAQRSGKARDTQYF. CDR3 nucleotides: TGTGCCAGCAGTTTAGCGCAGAGGAGCGGGAAGGCCAGGGATACGCAGTATTTT.

Remarks on this clonotype: The junction departs from the called germline gene at one end, perhaps through a read error. This chain links TRBV29-1 with TRBJ2-1; TRBD2 matches at 10 bases. The CDR3 runs to 13 residues. Germline V lookup: CDR1 SQVTM, CDR2 ANQGSEA. This CDR3 reads CGVAGTSANEQFF. Here the CDR3 DNA reads TGCGGCGTTGCGGGGACTAGCGCCAATGAGCAGTTCTTC.

This rearrangement joins TRBV7-2 to TRBJ1-2; the match to TRBD1 covers 7 bases. Germline CDR1 SGHTA, CDR2 FQGNSA. The junction had 4 bases not matched to a gene; V was cut back by 1 base and J by 5 bases. This CDR3 spans 14 amino acids. The CDR3 region is CASSLDRGRYGYTF. CDR3 coding DNA: TGTGCCAGCAGCTTAGACAGGGGAAGATATGGCTACACCTTC. Full variable domain (outside the CDR3, taken from reference TRBV7-2 and TRBJ1-2): GAGVSQSPSNKVTEKGKDVELRCDPISGHTALYWYRQSLGQGLEFLIYFQGNSAPDKSGLPSDRFSAERTGGSVSTLTIQRTQQEDSAVYLCASSLDRGRYGYTFGSGTRLTVV.

This clonotype was observed a few times. V usage is TRBV6-5 and J usage is TRBJ2-3, with TRBD1 as a possible D gene (6 bases). CDR3 length: 16 amino acids. Germline CDR1 and CDR2: MNHEY and SVGAGI. Trimming cost V 2 bases and J 0 bases, with 12 bases left between them. CDR3 DNA sequence: TGTGCCAGCAGTTACCAGGACAGCCCTAGCACAGATACGCAGTATTTT. Translated, it gives CASSYQDSPSTDTQYF.

This clonotype was recorded at least ten times. The CDR3 bases are TGCAGTACGACAGGGAGATACTCCGGGGAGCTGTTTTTT. Translation gives CSTTGRYSGELFF. V usage is TRBV20-1 and J usage is TRBJ2-2, with 7 bases that match TRBD1. J was trimmed by 6 bases and V by 8 bases; bases with no gene match: 9. The CDR3 has 13 amino acids. The germline gives CDR1 DFQATT, CDR2 SNEGSKA (reference sequence).

This clonotype has only a few counts. The rearrangement uses TRBV20-1 and TRBJ2-7; TRBD2 aligns across 7 bases. The CDR3 runs 16 residues. Germline-derived CDR1 and CDR2 are DFQATT and SNEGSKA (reference sequence). With V trimmed by 6 bases and J by 0 bases, 14 bases remained unmatched. CDR3 in amino acids: CSALLRREGVSYEQYF. Written as DNA, the CDR3 is TGCAGTGCCTTACTCCGCAGGGAGGGAGTCTCCTACGAGCAGTACTTC.

The gene calls are TRBV12-5 and TRBJ2-7; no firm D call. The V gene's germline CDR1 is LGHNT and CDR2 FRNRAP. The V end lost 6 bases, the J end lost 6 bases, and 12 bases lay between the germline ends. The CDR3 runs 12 residues. The CDR3 DNA follows: TGTGCTAGTGGCTCAGGTGACGGCGAGCAGTACTTC. Its translation: CASGSGDGEQYF.

This clonotype was seen only a few times. The chain carries TRBV9 and TRBJ1-1; D possibly corresponds to TRBD1 (6 bases). Per the germline V gene, CDR1 is SGDLS and CDR2 is YYNGEE. The CDR3 is made up of 12 amino acids. Trimming pared 3 bases from V and 11 bases from J, leaving 14 bases between. CDR3 DNA: TGTGCCAGCAGCGCCAACAGCAGGGGCGCTTTCTTT. Amino acid sequence: CASSANSRGAFF.

This clonotype was detected many times. This chain joins TRBV30 and TRBJ1-1; D possibly corresponds to TRBD1 (6 bases). The CDR3 loop spans 13 amino acids. Germline V gene sequence: CDR1 GTSNPN, CDR2 SVGIG (reference sequence). The V and J ends lost 3 bases and 4 bases respectively, with 12 bases between them. The CDR3, as DNA: TGTGCCTGGAGGGAACAGGGCGTCACTGAAGCTTTCTTT. Its translation: CAWREQGVTEAFF.

Only a few counts were recorded for this clonotype. The chain is built from TRBV7-2 and TRBJ2-5; no clear D gene. V dropped 3 bases and J dropped 1 base, with 6 bases sitting between them. The CDR3 has 13 amino acids. Germline V gives CDR1 SGHTA, CDR2 FQGNSA. Written as DNA, the CDR3 is TGTGCCAGCAGCTTTGAAACCCAAGAGACCCAGTACTTC. Translation: CASSFETQETQYF.

This clonotype has a count of ten or more. The chain has TRBV6-1 and TRBJ1-2; no clear D. Germline CDR1 is MNHNS and CDR2 is SASEGT. V was cut by 2 bases and J by 4 bases, with 23 bases left in between. CDR3 size: 18 residues. The CDR3 DNA follows: TGTGCCAGCAGTGAAACCCTCCAAAACGGGGTTTTGGTCTATGGCTACACCTTC. It yields the protein CASSETLQNGVLVYGYTF.

The table lists this clonotype with many counts. This chain links TRBV18 with TRBJ2-2; a weak D match, TRBD2 (6 bases). The CDR3 spans 18 residues. V shed 3 bases and J shed 13 bases, with 30 bases lying between them. Per germline, CDR1 KGHSH and CDR2 LQKENI. For the CDR3, the DNA is TGTGCCAGCTCACCCAACCCGGGGGTGGAGGCCGCGTCCGGCGGGCTGTTTTTT. Residues: CASSPNPGVEAASGGLFF.

In DNA form, the CDR3 reads TGTGCCAGCAGTCGGCTTACTCAGGGTAATCAGCCCCAGCATTTT. This encodes CASSRLTQGNQPQHF. The V and J genes are TRBV6-1 and TRBJ1-5, with D perhaps TRBD1 (5 bases). The CDR3 is 15 residues long. Between the trimmed V and J ends, which lost 5 bases and 4 bases, there was a span of 15 bases. Germline lookup yields CDR1 MNHNS and CDR2 SASEGT.

This clonotype was observed a few times. This chain connects TRBV20-1 to TRBJ1-1; D not certain. Trimming took 0 bases from V and 0 from J, leaving 5 bases between them. This CDR3 has 13 residues. Germline V gene sequence: CDR1 DFQATT, CDR2 SNEGSKA (reference sequence). The CDR3 spells CSAREVLNTEAFF. CDR3 coding DNA: TGCAGTGCTAGAGAGGTTTTGAACACTGAAGCTTTCTTT.

The rearrangement links TRBV20-1 to TRBJ2-5; the match to TRBD2 covers 7 bases. Germline trimming cut 3 bases from V and 4 bases from J; bases unmatched to any gene: 11. CDR3 size: 15 residues. CDR1 is DFQATT, CDR2 SNEGSKA, per germline (reference sequence). The CDR3: CSASVAGPPAETQYF. CDR3 in DNA: TGCAGTGCTAGCGTAGCGGGCCCCCCGGCAGAGACCCAGTACTTC.

This clonotype occurred a few times. V is TRBV7-9 and J is TRBJ1-5, with 11 bases matching TRBD1. Losses at the gene ends were 1 base for V and 7 bases for J; bases not matched to a gene: 6. This CDR3 comprises 16 residues. Looked up from germline, CDR1 is SEHNR and CDR2 is FQNEAQ (reference sequence). The CDR3 loop reads CASSLGGQGAGQPQHF. CDR3 nucleotide sequence: TGTGCCAGCAGCTTAGGAGGACAGGGGGCAGGACAGCCCCAGCATTTT.

DNA for the CDR3: TGCAGCGTAGGCCCGACAGGGGCACACGAGCAGTACTTC. Amino acids: CSVGPTGAHEQYF. The rearrangement joins TRBV29-1 to TRBJ2-7; 8 bases are shared with TRBD1. The germline gives CDR1 SQVTM, CDR2 ANQGSEA. This CDR3 spans 13 amino acids. Losses at the gene ends were 6 bases for V and 5 bases for J; bases not matched to a gene: 9.